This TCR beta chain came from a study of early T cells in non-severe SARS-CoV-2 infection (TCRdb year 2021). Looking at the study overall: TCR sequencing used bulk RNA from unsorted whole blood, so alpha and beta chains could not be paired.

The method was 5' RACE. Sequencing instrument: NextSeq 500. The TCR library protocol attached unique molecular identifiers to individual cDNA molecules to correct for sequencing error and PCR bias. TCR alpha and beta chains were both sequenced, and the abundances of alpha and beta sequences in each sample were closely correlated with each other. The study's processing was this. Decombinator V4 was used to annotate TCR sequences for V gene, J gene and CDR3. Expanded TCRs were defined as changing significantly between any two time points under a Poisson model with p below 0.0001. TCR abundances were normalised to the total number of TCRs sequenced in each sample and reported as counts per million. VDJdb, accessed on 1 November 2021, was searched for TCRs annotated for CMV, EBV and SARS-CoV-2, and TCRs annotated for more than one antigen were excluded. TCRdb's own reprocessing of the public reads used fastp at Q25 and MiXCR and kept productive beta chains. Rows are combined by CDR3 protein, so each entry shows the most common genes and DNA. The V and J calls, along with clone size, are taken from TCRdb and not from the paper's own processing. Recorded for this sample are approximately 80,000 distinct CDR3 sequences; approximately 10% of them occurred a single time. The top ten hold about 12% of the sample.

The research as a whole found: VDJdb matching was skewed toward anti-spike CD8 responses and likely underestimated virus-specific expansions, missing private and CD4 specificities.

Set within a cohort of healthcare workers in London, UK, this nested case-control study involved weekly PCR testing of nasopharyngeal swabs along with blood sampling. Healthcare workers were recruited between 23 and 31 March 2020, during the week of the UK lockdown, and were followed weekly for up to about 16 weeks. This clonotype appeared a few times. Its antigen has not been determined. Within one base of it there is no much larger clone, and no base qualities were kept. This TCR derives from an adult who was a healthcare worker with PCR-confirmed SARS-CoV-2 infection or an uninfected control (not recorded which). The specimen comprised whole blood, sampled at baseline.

The DNA sequence follows: TGCAGCGTCGCCGGGGACACAGATACGCAGTATTTT. It codes for CSVAGDTDTQYF. The rearrangement joined TRBV29-1 to TRBJ2-3; the D gene is perhaps TRBD2, on 5 matching bases. Based on the germline V gene, the CDR1 and CDR2 sequences are SQVTM and ANQGSEA. The CDR3 has 12 amino acids, counting the end cysteine and phenylalanine. Of all the DNA, just the CDR3 is kept, 36 bases in frame from base 1. V is clipped by 6 bases and J by 2 bases, and the sequence between their germline boundaries is 9 bases long.